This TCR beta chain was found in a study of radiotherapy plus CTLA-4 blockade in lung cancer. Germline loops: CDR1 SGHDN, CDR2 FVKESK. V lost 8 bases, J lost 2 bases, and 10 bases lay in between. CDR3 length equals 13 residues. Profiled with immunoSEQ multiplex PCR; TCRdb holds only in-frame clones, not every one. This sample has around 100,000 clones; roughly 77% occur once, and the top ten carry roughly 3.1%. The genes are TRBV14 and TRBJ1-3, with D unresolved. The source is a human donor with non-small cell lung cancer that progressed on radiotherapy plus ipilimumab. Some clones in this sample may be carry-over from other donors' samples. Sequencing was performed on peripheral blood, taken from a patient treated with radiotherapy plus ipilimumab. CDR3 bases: TGTGCCAGCGGCCCCCCCCCTGGAAACACCATATATTTT. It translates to CASGPPPGNTIYF.